This T cell receptor beta chain derives from a study of patients and donors after allogeneic stem cell transplantation. Germline values: CDR1 MNHEY, CDR2 SMNVEV (reference sequence). V was shortened by 8 bases and J by 3 bases, with 17 bases between the two germline ends. This CDR3 has 14 amino acids. One entry per CDR3 protein results from TCRdb running MiXCR on the RT-PCR reads. The data show 150,000 to 250,000 distinct CDR3 sequences, 35% to 50% seen once. The TCR originated in a human donor who was either an allogeneic HSCT recipient or a stem cell or donor lymphocyte infusion donor (not recorded which). It is not recorded whose cells these are; they may come from a transplant donor. Sample: blood, either unsorted or a sorted T cell fraction (not recorded which). This chain joins TRBV27 and TRBJ2-7; D unclear. The CDR3 spells CASGPGVSVYEQYF. CDR3 in DNA: TGTGCCAGCGGTCCCGGAGTCTCGGTCTACGAGCAGTACTTC.